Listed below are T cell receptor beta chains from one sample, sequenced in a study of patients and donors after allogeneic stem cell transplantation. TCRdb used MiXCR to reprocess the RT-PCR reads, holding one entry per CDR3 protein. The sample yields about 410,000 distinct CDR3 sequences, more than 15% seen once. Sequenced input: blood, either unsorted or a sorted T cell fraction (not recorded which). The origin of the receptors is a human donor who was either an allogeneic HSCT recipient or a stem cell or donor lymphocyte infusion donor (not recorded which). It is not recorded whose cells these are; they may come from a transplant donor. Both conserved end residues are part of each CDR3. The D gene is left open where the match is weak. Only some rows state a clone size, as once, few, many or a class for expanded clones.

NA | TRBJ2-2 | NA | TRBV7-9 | TGTGCCAGCAGCTCCACAGGGAAATCGAACACCGGGGAGCTGTTTTTT | CASSSTGKSNTGELFF
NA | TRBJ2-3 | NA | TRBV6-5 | TGTGCCAGCAGTTACTCCTGGGGGAGGACAGATACGCAGTATTTT | CASSYSWGRTDTQYF
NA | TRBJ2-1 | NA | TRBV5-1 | TGCGCCAGCAGCGCAGACGGGGACCCCTACAATGAGCAGTTCTTC | CASSADGDPYNEQFF
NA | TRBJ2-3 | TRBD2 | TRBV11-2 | TGTGCCAGCAGCTTAGAGGGGAGGGTAAGAAGCACAGATACGCAGTATTTT | CASSLEGRVRSTDTQYF
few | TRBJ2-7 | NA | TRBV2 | TGTGCCAGCAGGCCATTGGTAGCCCTTTCCTACGAGCAGTACTTC | CASRPLVALSYEQYF
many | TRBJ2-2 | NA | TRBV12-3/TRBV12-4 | TGTGCCAGCCGGGGGCCGGGTCGGAACACCGGGGAGCTGTTTTTT | CASRGPGRNTGELFF
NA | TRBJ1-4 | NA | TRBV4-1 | TGCGCCAGCAGCGAAGGTCTCCGGGGGGCGCGCGAAAAACTGTTTTTT | CASSEGLRGAREKLFF
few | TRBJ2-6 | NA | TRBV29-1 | TGCAGCGTTGTTTCGTCTGGGGCCAACGTCCTGACTTTC | CSVVSSGANVLTF
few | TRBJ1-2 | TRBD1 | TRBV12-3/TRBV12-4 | TGTGCCAGCAGGCCTACAGGGGACTTCTATGGCTACACCTTC | CASRPTGDFYGYTF
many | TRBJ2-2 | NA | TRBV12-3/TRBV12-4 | TGTGCCAGCAGTGGGGGCCTCGGCGGGGAGCTGTTTTTT | CASSGGLGGELFF
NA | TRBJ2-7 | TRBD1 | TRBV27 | TGTGCCAGCTCCCTACCGCCCGGGACAGGAGCCTACGAGCAGTACTTC | CASSLPPGTGAYEQYF
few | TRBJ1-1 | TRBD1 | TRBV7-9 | TGTGCCAGCAGCTCCAGGGACAGTGGTTTTGAAGCTTTCTTT | CASSSRDSGFEAFF
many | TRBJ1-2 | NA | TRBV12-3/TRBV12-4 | TGTGCCAGCAGTTTCCCCGCAACAGCTAACTATGGCTACACCTTC | CASSFPATANYGYTF
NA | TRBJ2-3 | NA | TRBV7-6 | TGTGCCAGCAGCTTAACAAAAGGGGGTACGCAGTATTTT | CASSLTKGGTQYF
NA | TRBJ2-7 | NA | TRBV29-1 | TGCAGCGCCCGGGGCGCGGGTCCCGGCGAGCAGTACTTC | CSARGAGPGEQYF
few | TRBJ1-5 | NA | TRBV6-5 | TGTGCCAGCAGTTATCGGGGGGGTGTGGGCAATCAGCCCCAGCATTTT | CASSYRGGVGNQPQHF
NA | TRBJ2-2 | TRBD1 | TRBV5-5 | TGTGCCAGCAGCTCCCTCCCGGGACAGAGTCAAACCGGGGAGCTGTTTTTT | CASSSLPGQSQTGELFF
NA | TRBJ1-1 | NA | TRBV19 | TGTGCCAGTAGTATAGGTGGCAGGGTTACTGAAGCTTTCTTT | CASSIGGRVTEAFF
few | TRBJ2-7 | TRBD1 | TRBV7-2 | TGTGCCAGCAGCGCGCAGACAGGGATGAGCTCCTACGAGCAGTACTTC | CASSAQTGMSSYEQYF
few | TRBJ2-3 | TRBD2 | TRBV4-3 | TGCGCCAGCAGCCCACGGGGGGGCCGGGATACGCAGTATTTT | CASSPRGGRDTQYF
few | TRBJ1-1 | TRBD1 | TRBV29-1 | TGCAGCGGCCGACAGGGGCGTACTGAAGCTTTCTTT | CSGRQGRTEAFF
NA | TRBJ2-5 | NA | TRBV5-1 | TGCGCCAGCAGCATGGGGGACTTAAAAGAGACCCAGTACTTC | CASSMGDLKETQYF
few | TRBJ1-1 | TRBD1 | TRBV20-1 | TGCAGTGCTAGCGGCTCAGGGGGTAACACTGAAGCTTTCTTT | CSASGSGGNTEAFF
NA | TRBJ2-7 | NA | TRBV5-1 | TGCGCCAGCAGTTCCCCAGACAGGCTCTCCTACGAGCAGTACTTC | CASSSPDRLSYEQYF
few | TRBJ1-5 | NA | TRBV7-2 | TGTGCCAGCAGGTGGCCTACTAATCAGCCCCAGCATTTT | CASRWPTNQPQHF
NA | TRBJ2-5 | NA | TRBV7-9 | TGTGCCAGCAGCTTTAAGCTGGACACTCCCAAGTACTTC | CASSFKLDTPKYF
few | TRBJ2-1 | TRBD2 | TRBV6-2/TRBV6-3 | TGTGCCAGCAGTTACGATGCGGGGGGGCCAAAGGGTGAGCAGTTCTTC | CASSYDAGGPKGEQFF
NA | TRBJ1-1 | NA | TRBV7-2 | TGTGCCAGCAGCTTTCCAGGGGCCACGATGAACACTGAAGCTTTCTTT | CASSFPGATMNTEAFF
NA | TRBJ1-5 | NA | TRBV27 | TGTGCCAGCAGTCTCCGGACGGCTAGTCAGCCCCAGCATTTT | CASSLRTASQPQHF
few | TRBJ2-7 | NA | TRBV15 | TGTGCCACCAGCACCTTCCTATTATCAGGGGCCGAGCAGTACTTC | CATSTFLLSGAEQYF
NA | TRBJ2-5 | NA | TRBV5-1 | TGCGCCAGCAGCTTGGCCGGGGCAGTCGGGCAAGAGACCCAGTACTTC | CASSLAGAVGQETQYF
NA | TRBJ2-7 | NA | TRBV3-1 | TGTGCCAGCAGCCAAGGACAGAGAGTCTACGAGCAGTACTTC | CASSQGQRVYEQYF
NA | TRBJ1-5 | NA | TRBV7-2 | TGTGCCAGCAGCCCGGGACACCAGAACCAGCCCCAGCATTTT | CASSPGHQNQPQHF
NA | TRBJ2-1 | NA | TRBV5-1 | TGCGCCAGCAGCTTGGGTAGGGAGAATGAGCAGTTCTTC | CASSLGRENEQFF
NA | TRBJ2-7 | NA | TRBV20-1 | TGCAGTGCTAGAGACGGGGGTAACTCTTACGAGCAGTACTTC | CSARDGGNSYEQYF
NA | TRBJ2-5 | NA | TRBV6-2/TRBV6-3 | TGTGCCAGCAGGGACACTAACCTGGAAGAGACCCAGTACTTC | CASRDTNLEETQYF
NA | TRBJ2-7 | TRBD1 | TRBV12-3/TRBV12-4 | TGTGCCAGCAGGCCGCGGGGCAGGGGGCGAGGGTACGAGCAGTACTTC | CASRPRGRGRGYEQYF
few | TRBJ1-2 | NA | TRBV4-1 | TGCGCCAGCAGCCAAGGGACAGCTACACGTCGACACGTTTTCCGCTATGGCTACACCTTC | CASSQGTATRRHVFRYGYTF
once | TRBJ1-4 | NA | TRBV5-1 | TGCGCCAGCAGCCCCGTACTTCAAGGAACTAATGAAAAACTGTTTTTT | CASSPVLQGTNEKLFF
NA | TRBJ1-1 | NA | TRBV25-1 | TGTGCCAGCAGTGAAAGCGGGGTGGGGAACACTGAAGCTTTCTTT | CASSESGVGNTEAFF
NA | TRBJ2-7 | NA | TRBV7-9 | TGTGCCAGCAGCTTTTGGAAGGACGGCGAGCAGTACTTC | CASSFWKDGEQYF
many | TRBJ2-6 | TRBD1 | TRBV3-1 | TGTGCCAGCAGCCAGACAGGGGCGAACTCTGGGGCCAACGTCCTGACTTTC | CASSQTGANSGANVLTF
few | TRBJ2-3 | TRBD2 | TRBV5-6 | TGTGCCAGCAGCTTGCTAGCGGGAGTTAAGGGGACAGATACGCAGTATTTT | CASSLLAGVKGTDTQYF
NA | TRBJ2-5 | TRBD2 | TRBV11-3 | TGTGCCAGCAGCTTAGGTGGGAGGGATAGGCAAGAGACCCAGTACTTC | CASSLGGRDRQETQYF
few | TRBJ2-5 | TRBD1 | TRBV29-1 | TGCAGCGGCCGACAGGGCCAAGAGACCCAGTACTTC | CSGRQGQETQYF
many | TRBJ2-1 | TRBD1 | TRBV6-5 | TGTGCCAGCAGTTCGACAGGGATGTCCTACAATGAGCAGTTCTTC | CASSSTGMSYNEQFF
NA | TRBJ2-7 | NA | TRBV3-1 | TGTGCCAGCAGCCAAAAAAACCCGCGGGTAAATTTCTACGAGCAGTACTTC | CASSQKNPRVNFYEQYF
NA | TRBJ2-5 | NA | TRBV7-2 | TGTGCCAGCAGCTCCGAATGGGGGGTTCAAGAGACCCAGTACTTC | CASSSEWGVQETQYF
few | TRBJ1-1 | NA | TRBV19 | TGTGCCAGTAGTACCACATGGGGGCTTGGAGGCACTGAAGCTTTCTTT | CASSTTWGLGGTEAFF
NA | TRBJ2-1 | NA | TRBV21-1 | TGTGCCAGCAGCAATAATAGGGGGTACAATGAGCAGTTCTTC | CASSNNRGYNEQFF
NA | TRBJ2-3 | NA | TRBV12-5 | TGTGCTAGTGGTCCCGAGCACGTGGATACGCAGTATTTT | CASGPEHVDTQYF
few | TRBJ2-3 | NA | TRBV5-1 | TGCGCCAGCGCCCAACAAGGGGGCACAGATACGCAGTATTTT | CASAQQGGTDTQYF
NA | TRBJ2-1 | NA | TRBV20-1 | TGCAGTGCTATTTTAAACAATGAGCAGTTCTTC | CSAILNNEQFF
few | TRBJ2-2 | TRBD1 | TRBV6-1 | TGTGCCAGCAGAGCCGGGACAGGAACCGGGGAGCTGTTTTTT | CASRAGTGTGELFF
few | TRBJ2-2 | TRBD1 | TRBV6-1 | TGTGCCTGTCGCCTCAGGGGGTCCGGGGAGCTGTTTTTT | CACRLRGSGELFF
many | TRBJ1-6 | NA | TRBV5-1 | TGCGCCAGCAAACACAGCGGAAGTTCACCCCTCCACTTT | CASKHSGSSPLHF
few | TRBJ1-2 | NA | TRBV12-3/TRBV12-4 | TGTGCCAGCGGAGGCAGACCTAACTATGGCTACACCTTC | CASGGRPNYGYTF